This T cell receptor beta chain was captured in a study of blood T cell repertoires in COVID-19. Study context: Both acute and convalescent COVID-19 samples were obtained from the United States, Italy and Spain.

Using immunoSEQ multiplex PCR, the repertoire was profiled, and TCRdb retains in-frame clones only, with some absent. In the table there are around 300,000 clones, around 90% of which are singletons. This CDR3 region has 14 residues. Germline CDR1 MNHEY, CDR2 SMNVEV (reference sequence). Trimming took 2 bases from V and 0 from J, leaving 4 bases between them. V and J are TRBV27 and TRBJ2-2; D unresolved. Sequenced: peripheral blood. The TCR comes from a woman aged 45-59 years with COVID-19, enrolled during active disease. As DNA, the CDR3 is TGTGCCAGCAGTTTAGACACGAACACCGGGGAGCTGTTTTTT. Amino acids: CASSLDTNTGELFF.